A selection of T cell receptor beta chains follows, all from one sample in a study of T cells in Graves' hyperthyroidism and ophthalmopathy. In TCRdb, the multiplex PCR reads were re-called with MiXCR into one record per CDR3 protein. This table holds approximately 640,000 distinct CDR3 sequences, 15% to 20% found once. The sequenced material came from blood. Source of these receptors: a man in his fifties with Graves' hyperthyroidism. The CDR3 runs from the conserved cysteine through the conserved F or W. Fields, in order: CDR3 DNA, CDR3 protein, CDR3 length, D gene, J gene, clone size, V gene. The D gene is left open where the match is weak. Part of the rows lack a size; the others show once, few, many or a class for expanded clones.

TGTGCCAGCAGTTATTTCCGGGACAGGGTTGTGGCGGGAGGGCAGAGCTCCTACAATGAGCAGTTCTTC,CASSYFRDRVVAGGQSSYNEQFF,23,NA,TRBJ2-1,NA,TRBV6-6
TGTGCCAGCAGCCAAGATCTTCACAGGGCCACAGATACGCAGTATTTT,CASSQDLHRATDTQYF,16,NA,TRBJ2-3,NA,TRBV3-1
TGTGCCAGCAGCACCGGACAGCCCGGGGGCTACGAGCAGTACTTC,CASSTGQPGGYEQYF,15,NA,TRBJ2-7,many,TRBV7-9
TGTGCCTGGGGGGGACGGCCGAGTACTGAAGCTTTCTTT,CAWGGRPSTEAFF,13,NA,TRBJ1-1,few,TRBV30
TGTGCCAGTAGTATCACCGCAGATACGCAGTATTTT,CASSITADTQYF,12,NA,TRBJ2-3,NA,TRBV19
TGTGCCACCAGTGATGTACATCAGCCCCAGCATTTT,CATSDVHQPQHF,12,NA,TRBJ1-5,NA,TRBV24-1
TGTGCCACCAGCAGAGATCTCGTGAATGAGCAGTTCTTC,CATSRDLVNEQFF,13,NA,TRBJ2-1,few,TRBV15
TGCGCCAGCAGTGAGCCCGGGACACGAGTCTCCTACGAGCAGTACTTC,CASSEPGTRVSYEQYF,16,NA,TRBJ2-7,NA,TRBV10-2
TGCAGTGCTACCCGTGATCGTCGGGACGGTGAGCAGTTCTTC,CSATRDRRDGEQFF,14,NA,TRBJ2-1,NA,TRBV20-1
TGTGCCAGCAGTAAGCGGGCTGACACAGATACGCAGTATTTT,CASSKRADTDTQYF,14,NA,TRBJ2-3,NA,TRBV11-2
TGTGCCAGCAGCCAAGGGTACGGCGGCTATGGCTACACCTTC,CASSQGYGGYGYTF,14,NA,TRBJ1-2,many,TRBV3-1
TGCGCCAGCAGCCACACCGGGACTAGCGGGACAAATGAGCAGTTCTTC,CASSHTGTSGTNEQFF,16,TRBD2,TRBJ2-1,few,TRBV4-1
TGTGCCAGCAGTTTAGGGTTTCTAGCGGGAGTGGAGACCCAGTACTTC,CASSLGFLAGVETQYF,16,TRBD2,TRBJ2-5,NA,TRBV28
TGCAGTGCTAGACCCGGGACAGGTGGTAATGAGCAGTTCTTC,CSARPGTGGNEQFF,14,TRBD1,TRBJ2-1,NA,TRBV20-1
TGTGCTAGTGGTTTGCCCTCGCCTATCAGGGTTCCCGGCTCCTACAATGAGCAGTTCTTC,CASGLPSPIRVPGSYNEQFF,20,NA,TRBJ2-1,NA,TRBV12-5
TGTGCCAGCAGTTTAGGGCTAGCGGGAGACGAGCAGTACTTC,CASSLGLAGDEQYF,14,TRBD2,TRBJ2-7,many,TRBV7-3
TGCAGTGCTGCCCGGGACGGGAGTTCCTATGGCTACACCTTC,CSAARDGSSYGYTF,14,NA,TRBJ1-2,NA,TRBV20-1
TGTGCCAGCAGATTGTACTCTGGGGCCAACGTCCTGACTTTC,CASRLYSGANVLTF,14,NA,TRBJ2-6,NA,TRBV28
TGTGCCAGCAGTTACGGCCCTAGCCTCGAGACCCAGTACTTC,CASSYGPSLETQYF,14,NA,TRBJ2-5,many,TRBV6-2/TRBV6-3
TGTGCCAGCAACCCCGCCCGGAGTGGCTACACCTTC,CASNPARSGYTF,12,NA,TRBJ1-2,few,TRBV7-9
TGTGCCAGCAGTTACGACGACAAGAACTATGGCTACACCTTC,CASSYDDKNYGYTF,14,NA,TRBJ1-2,many,TRBV6-2/TRBV6-3
TGCGCCACCTCAGGGGGACCCAATCAGCCCCAGCATTTT,CATSGGPNQPQHF,13,TRBD1,TRBJ1-5,few,TRBV10-2
TGTGCCAGCAGTATCGGGACCCTCGCGCAGCCCCAGCATTTT,CASSIGTLAQPQHF,14,NA,TRBJ1-5,NA,TRBV6-1
TGTGCCAGCAGCCCAACCCGCCAGCAGGAGACCCAGTACTTC,CASSPTRQQETQYF,14,NA,TRBJ2-5,many,TRBV7-2
TGTGCCTGGGCAAGGGCCAGTGAAGCTTTCTTT,CAWARASEAFF,11,NA,TRBJ1-1,NA,TRBV30
TGCGCCAGCAGCCAGCATCCCGGGACAGTAGTTCTCAATGAGCAGTTCTTC,CASSQHPGTVVLNEQFF,17,TRBD1,TRBJ2-1,few,TRBV4-1
TGTGCCAGCAGCTTTGTGGGGACAGCATCCTACGAGCAGTACTTC,CASSFVGTASYEQYF,15,TRBD1,TRBJ2-7,few,TRBV5-6
TGTGCCAGCAGTCCCGCAGGGGGTCAAGAGACCCAGTACTTC,CASSPAGGQETQYF,14,TRBD1,TRBJ2-5,many,TRBV6-1
TGTGCCACCCGAGGTTCCTACAATGAGCAGTTCTTC,CATRGSYNEQFF,12,NA,TRBJ2-1,NA,TRBV6-2/TRBV6-3
TGTGCCAGCAGTTACTCATCTAGCGGGAGTAACCGGGAGCTGTTTTTT,CASSYSSSGSNRELFF,16,TRBD2,TRBJ2-2,few,TRBV6-2/TRBV6-3
TGCGCCAGCAGTGAAAGGCCAGCTCGAGAGACCCAGTACTTC,CASSERPARETQYF,14,NA,TRBJ2-5,NA,TRBV10-2
TGTGCCAGCAGTGAATCCGCAGGGGACTACGAGCAGTACTTC,CASSESAGDYEQYF,14,NA,TRBJ2-7,many,TRBV25-1
TGTGCCAGCAGTTCAGGGTATCAGCCCCAGCATTTT,CASSSGYQPQHF,12,NA,TRBJ1-5,many,TRBV28
TGTGCCAGCAGTTACTCGATCGGTCCCTATGGCTACACCTTC,CASSYSIGPYGYTF,14,NA,TRBJ1-2,many,TRBV6-5
TGTGCCATCAGTGAGGGGGCGGGCTATGGCTACACCTTC,CAISEGAGYGYTF,13,NA,TRBJ1-2,many,TRBV10-3
TGTGCCAGCGACAGGGCGGGGTCCCGGGCCCAGCATTTT,CASDRAGSRAQHF,13,TRBD1,TRBJ1-5,NA,TRBV19
TGTGCCAGCAGTGAAAGTCTGACCTTGGGGGCTTTCTTT,CASSESLTLGAFF,13,NA,TRBJ1-1,once,TRBV2
TGTGCCATCAGTGGATCGCGGGAGTCCTACGAGCAGTACTTC,CAISGSRESYEQYF,14,TRBD2,TRBJ2-7,many,TRBV10-3
TGTGCCAGCAGTTACGGAGACAGGCCCTCCTACGAGCAGTACTTC,CASSYGDRPSYEQYF,15,NA,TRBJ2-7,few,TRBV6-6
TGTGCCAGCAGCGTAGAGGGGGAGACCCAGTACTTC,CASSVEGETQYF,12,NA,TRBJ2-5,many,TRBV9
TGTGCCAGCAGTTCCTCGCCGTACAGGGTGGACAATGAGCAGTTCTTC,CASSSSPYRVDNEQFF,16,NA,TRBJ2-1,few,TRBV6-5
TGTGCCAGCAGTGAATCTGGGGGCCTTGAGACCCAGTACTTC,CASSESGGLETQYF,14,NA,TRBJ2-5,few,TRBV25-1
TGTGCCAGCAGCTTAGGCACCGCAGGGGCTAACTATGGCTACACCTTC,CASSLGTAGANYGYTF,16,NA,TRBJ1-2,NA,TRBV13
TGCAGTGCGCGGGGGATAAGTGAAAAACTGTTTTTT,CSARGISEKLFF,12,NA,TRBJ1-4,NA,TRBV20-1
TGTGCCAGCAAACCGGGACCCTGGAACACTGAAGCTTTCTTT,CASKPGPWNTEAFF,14,NA,TRBJ1-1,many,TRBV3-1
TGTGCCAGCAGTCGACAGGGGGCCGCTGAAGCTTTCTTT,CASSRQGAAEAFF,13,TRBD1,TRBJ1-1,many,TRBV28
TGTGCCACCAGCAGGGTGAGAGGGGGAGGTGGTGAGCAGTACTTC,CATSRVRGGGGEQYF,15,NA,TRBJ2-7,many,TRBV15
TGCGCCAGCAGCCAAGCACGCGGGAGTTACAATGAGCAGTTCTTC,CASSQARGSYNEQFF,15,TRBD2,TRBJ2-1,NA,TRBV4-1
TGTGCCAGTAGCGGACTAGCCCCGAGCTCCTACAATGAGCAGTTCTTC,CASSGLAPSSYNEQFF,16,TRBD2,TRBJ2-1,NA,TRBV19
TGTGCCAGCTCACCACGTTCTGTCGATAATACCGGGGAGCTGTTTTTT,CASSPRSVDNTGELFF,16,NA,TRBJ2-2,many,TRBV18
TGTGCCAGCAGTGACGGACAGGGGGCAGATAACGTCCCCCATCAGCCCCAGCATTTT,CASSDGQGADNVPHQPQHF,19,TRBD1,TRBJ1-5,many,TRBV2
TGTGCCAGCGGGCCTACTAGGGTATCTAGCACAGATACGCAGTATTTT,CASGPTRVSSTDTQYF,16,NA,TRBJ2-3,many,TRBV28
TGTGCCAGCAGCCCGCGGGGGCCTACAGGGATTGAAGCTTTCTTT,CASSPRGPTGIEAFF,15,NA,TRBJ1-1,few,TRBV9
TGCAGCGTTACCGACGGGCAGGGAGCCCAGCATTTT,CSVTDGQGAQHF,12,NA,TRBJ1-5,few,TRBV29-1
TGTGCCACCAGTGATTTGGGGCAGCCAGGGATCCAAGAGACCCAGTACTTC,CATSDLGQPGIQETQYF,17,NA,TRBJ2-5,many,TRBV24-1
TGTGCCAGCAGTTCCCCCTTTCTAGCGGGGCTATCCTACAATGAGCAGTTCTTC,CASSSPFLAGLSYNEQFF,18,TRBD2,TRBJ2-1,NA,TRBV28
TGTGCCAGCAGCCCTTTCGGGACTAGCGGGTACGAGCAGTACTTC,CASSPFGTSGYEQYF,15,TRBD2,TRBJ2-7,few,TRBV28
TGTGCCAGCAGCCAAAGACACTTAACTAATGAAAAACTGTTTTTT,CASSQRHLTNEKLFF,15,NA,TRBJ1-4,NA,TRBV3-1
TGTGCCAGCAGTCCTCAATTCGGGAACTACGAGCAGTACTTC,CASSPQFGNYEQYF,14,NA,TRBJ2-7,many,TRBV27